Sequencing of this T cell receptor beta chain was carried out in a study of cytomegalovirus exposure and HLA in healthy donors (TCRdb year 2017). Notes on the research overall: A later analysis indicated that the 130 or so validation repertoires were generated on the platform also employed for the 600 to 750 repertoires of the first cohort. The study aimed to test whether signatures of past pathogen exposure could be identified by cataloging public T cell receptors. In addition to the first cohort of hundreds of subjects, a separate validation cohort of approximately 130 different subjects was used. To predict cytomegalovirus infection status, the study combined high-throughput TCR immunosequencing, statistical association of individual TCRs with disease status, and machine learning.

The count of this clone is one. Its antigen remains unidentified. Qualities for individual bases were not recorded, and no much larger clone is one base off. Separate from the approximately 700-subject first cohort, the validation cohort of roughly 120 subjects was the group to which the donors belonged. What the work shows at the level of the full study, not this receptor alone: Subsequent analysis determined that TCRs grouped into clusters in the first cohort also showed a tendency toward co-occurrence across the 120 or so validation repertoires, and 90% to 95% of cluster scores exceeded 0. All 120 or so repertoires were used to score co-occurrence in the validation cohort in a later analysis, because that analysis had no HLA typing for the cohort. The authors suggested that the approach could potentially be generalized to other disease states and immunological phenotypes. Across donors, most TCR sequences were observed very rarely, whereas some public TCRs were present in many individuals. A few of the identified cytomegalovirus-associated TCR beta chains were confirmed in vitro to be specific for cytomegalovirus antigens. The classifier was reported to diagnose cytomegalovirus status with high specificity and sensitivity in both the original cohort and the validation cohort. The study gave a list of over 150 TCR beta chains associated with cytomegalovirus.

Libraries were prepared through the immunoSEQ multiplex PCR assay. Per the source publication's procedure: A statistical classification framework was developed to diagnose cytomegalovirus status using the catalog of TCR beta chain sequences. TCRdb holds this immuneACCESS table with in-frame rearrangements only. Some clones are missing; in checked studies, unresolved V genes explain under half, and the rest has no known cause. V and J calls and clone size come straight from that table; D and trimming were deduced from the DNA. The sample contains under 200,000 clones, about 86% of them found a single time. The ten largest clonotypes hold roughly 5.7% of the sample. CDR1 and CDR2, per the germline V gene (reference sequence), are LNHDA and SQIVND. V is pared back by 5 bases and J by 4 bases, with 8 bases lying between the germline termini. From the cysteine up to the phenylalanine, the CDR3 has a length of 12 residues. CDR3 DNA only is kept here, 36 bases in frame from base 1.

Sample: PBMCs. The clonotype was recovered from a woman aged 25 to 39 in good health and CMV-seronegative. The chain is assembled from TRBV19 and TRBJ2-5, with the D gene uncertain. The nucleotide sequence is TGTGCCAGTAGTTATTTGGGAGAGACCCAGTACTTC. This is translated as CASSYLGETQYF.